These 2 T cell receptor beta chains came from one sample sequenced in a study of shared clonotypes between healthy human individuals. Here immunoSEQ multiplex PCR was the method, and the copy in TCRdb shows in-frame clones only, minus some. The sample comprises approximately 2,200,000 clones, about 92% of which are singletons, and 1.5% to 2% rests with the top ten. The naive CD8 population came from CD45RO-negative cells selected for CCR7, without terminally differentiated effector memory CD45RA+ cells. Sequenced sample: naive CD8+ T cells from PBMCs. Every receptor here comes from a man aged 18 to 30 in good health. Some clones in this sample may be carry-over from other donors' samples.

With regard to this clone: Distinct nucleotide sequences in the sample also encode this CDR3. The chain carries TRBV27 and TRBJ2-7, with D tentatively TRBD1 (6 bases). V was pared by 3 bases and J by 4 bases, with 10 bases between. Germline V CDR1 and CDR2: MNHEY, SMNVEV (reference sequence). The CDR3 consists of 13 residues. CDR3 loop: CASSFGQLYEQYF. CDR3 sequence (DNA): TGTGCCAGCAGTTTCGGACAGTTATACGAGCAGTACTTC.

The chain combines TRBV6-6 with TRBJ2-7; D is possibly TRBD2 (5 bases). The CDR3 consists of 13 residues. Trimming took off 10 bases at V and 3 bases at J, with 16 bases between the two ends. CDR1 MNHNY and CDR2 SVGAGI come from the germline V gene (reference sequence). DNA for the CDR3: TGTGCCATAAAGCAGTGGGAGCACTACGAGCAGTACTTC. This codes for CAIKQWEHYEQYF.